This TCR beta chain was observed in a study of blood T cell repertoires in COVID-19. Study-wide background: Samples taken during acute and convalescent COVID-19 were collected in the United States, Italy and Spain. The cDNA or gDNA used as material had been derived from T cells, B-cell-depleted T cells, or PBMCs.

This clone was recorded a few times. Trimming pared 4 bases from V and 5 bases from J, leaving 15 bases between. The CDR3 contains 14 residues. Germline V gene lookup returns CDR1 SGHKS and CDR2 YYEKEE (reference sequence). Authors' processing steps: The authors estimated nucleated cell counts from reference gene primer amplification. Repertoires were generated with immunoSEQ multiplex PCR, while TCRdb's copy carries only in-frame clones and drops some. The D gene and trimming were derived from the DNA, and the V and J assignments and clone size from that table. This sample carries around 120,000 clones, about 80% of them seen once, and the ten largest clones take around 5.9%.

J is TRBJ2-5 and V is TRBV5-5; the D gene is possibly TRBD1 (6 bases). This clonotype originated in a man in his 70s with acute or convalescent COVID-19. Material: peripheral blood. CDR3 in DNA: TGTGCCAGCAGCCGGGACAAGGGATTGGAGACCCAGTACTTC. Its translation is CASSRDKGLETQYF.